This T cell receptor beta chain derives from a study of blood T cells in healthy people across ages. The CDR3 consists of 12 residues. Trimming pared 8 bases from V and 2 bases from J, leaving 9 bases between. Primed by a sample-barcoded 5' primer and a J-beta primer mix, a second PCR proceeded for about 7 to 11 cycles. A single record per CDR3 protein comes from TCRdb applying MiXCR to the 5' RACE reads. The sample includes 1.4 million to 1.5 million distinct CDR3 sequences, 42% of them seen just once. Extraction of total RNA produced a minimum of 5 micrograms from each sample. Input material: blood. This clonotype was obtained from a woman younger than 35 in good health. The V gene is TRBV12-3 or TRBV12-4, the J gene TRBJ1-2, with unresolved D. Here the CDR3 DNA reads TGTGCCAGCCGGGCAGTCAACTATGGCTACACCTTC. Its translation is CASRAVNYGYTF.